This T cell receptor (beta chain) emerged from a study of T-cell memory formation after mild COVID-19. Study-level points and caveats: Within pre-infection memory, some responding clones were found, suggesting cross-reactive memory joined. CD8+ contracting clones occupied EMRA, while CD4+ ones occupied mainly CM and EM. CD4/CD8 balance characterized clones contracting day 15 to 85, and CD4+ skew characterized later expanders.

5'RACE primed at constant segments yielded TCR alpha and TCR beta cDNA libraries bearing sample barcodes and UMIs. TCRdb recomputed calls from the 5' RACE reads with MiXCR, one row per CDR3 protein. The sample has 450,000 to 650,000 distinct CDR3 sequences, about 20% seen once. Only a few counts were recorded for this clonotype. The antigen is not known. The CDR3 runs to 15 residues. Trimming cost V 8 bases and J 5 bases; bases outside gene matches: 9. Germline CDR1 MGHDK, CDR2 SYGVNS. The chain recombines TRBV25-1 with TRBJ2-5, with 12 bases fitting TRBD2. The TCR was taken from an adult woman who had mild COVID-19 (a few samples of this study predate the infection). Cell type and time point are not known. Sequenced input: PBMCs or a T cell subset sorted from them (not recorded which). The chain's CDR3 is CASGDPSGGVETQYF. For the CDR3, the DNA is TGTGCCAGCGGAGACCCTAGCGGGGGGGTGGAGACCCAGTACTTC.